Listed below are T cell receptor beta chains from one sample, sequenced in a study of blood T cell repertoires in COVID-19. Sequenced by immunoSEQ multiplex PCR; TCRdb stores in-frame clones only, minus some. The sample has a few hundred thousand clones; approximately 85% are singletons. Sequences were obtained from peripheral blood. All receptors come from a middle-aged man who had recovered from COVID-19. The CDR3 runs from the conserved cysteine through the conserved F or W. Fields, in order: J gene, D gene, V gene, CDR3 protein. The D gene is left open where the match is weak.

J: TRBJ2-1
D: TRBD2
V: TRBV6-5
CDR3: CATKKREVVNEQFF

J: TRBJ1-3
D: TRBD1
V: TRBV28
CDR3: CASSSTGGVSGNTIYF

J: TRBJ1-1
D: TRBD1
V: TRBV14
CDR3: CASSQGPRGWTEAFF

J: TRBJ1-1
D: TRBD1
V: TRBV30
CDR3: CAWGRGQYEAFF

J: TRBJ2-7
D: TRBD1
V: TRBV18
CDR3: CASSPAEGALYEQYF

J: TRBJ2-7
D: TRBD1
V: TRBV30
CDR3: CAWTGTGSYSYEQYF

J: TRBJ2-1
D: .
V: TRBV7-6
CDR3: CASSLAVRGYNEQFF

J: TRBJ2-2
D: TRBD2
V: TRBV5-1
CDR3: CASSFRKRGWNTGELFF

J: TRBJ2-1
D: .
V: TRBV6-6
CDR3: CASIDEGGAYNEQFF

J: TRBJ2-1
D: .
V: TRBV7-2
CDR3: CASSLAGVSYNEQFF

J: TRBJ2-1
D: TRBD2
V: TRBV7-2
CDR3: CASSLGPSGRAYNEQFF

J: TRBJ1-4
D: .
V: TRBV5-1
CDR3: CASSPNVGANEKLFF

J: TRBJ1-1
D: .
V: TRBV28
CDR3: CASSLSQDRAFF

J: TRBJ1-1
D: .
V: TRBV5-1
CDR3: CASSLGPGIEAFF

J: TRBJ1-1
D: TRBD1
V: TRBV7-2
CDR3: CASSRRTGNTEAFF

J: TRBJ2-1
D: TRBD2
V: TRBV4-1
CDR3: CASSQSSAGGRNEQFF

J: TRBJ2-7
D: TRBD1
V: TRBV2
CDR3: CASSEGTGLGEQYF

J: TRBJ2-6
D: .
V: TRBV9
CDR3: CASSVSSGANVLTF

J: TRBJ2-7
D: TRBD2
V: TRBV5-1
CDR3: CASSLIVAGFSYEQYF

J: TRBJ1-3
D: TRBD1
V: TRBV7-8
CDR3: CASSLAGQGTGNTIYF

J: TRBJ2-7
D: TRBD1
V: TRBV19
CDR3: CASSDGTGGKYEQYF

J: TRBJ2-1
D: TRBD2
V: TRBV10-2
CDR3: CASSSSGSSYNEQFF

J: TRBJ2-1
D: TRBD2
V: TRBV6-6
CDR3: CASSYRAGGVDEQFF

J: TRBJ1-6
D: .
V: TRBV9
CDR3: CASSVEIRSSYNSPLHF

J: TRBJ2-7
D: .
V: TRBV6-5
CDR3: CASITTIGGYEQYF

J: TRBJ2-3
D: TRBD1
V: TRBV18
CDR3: CASSSRQGQGDTQYF

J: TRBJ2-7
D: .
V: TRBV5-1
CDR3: CASSLGALMDEQYF

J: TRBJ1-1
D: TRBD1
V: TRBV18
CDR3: CASSHDRVNTEAFF

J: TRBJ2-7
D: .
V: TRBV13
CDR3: CASSASVYEQYF

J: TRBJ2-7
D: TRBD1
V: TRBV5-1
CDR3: CASKRGTGDLTYEQYF

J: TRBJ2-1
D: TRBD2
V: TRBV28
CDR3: CASSLFGLAGGYNEQFF

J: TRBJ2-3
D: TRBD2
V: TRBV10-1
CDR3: CASTPGLAGGPTDTQYF